A selection of T cell receptor beta chains follows, all from one sample in a study of identical twins. TCRdb re-called the 5' RACE reads with MiXCR, one entry per CDR3 protein. In the table there are about 520,000 distinct CDR3 sequences, 20% to 25% of which are singletons. This same sample was also taken into another study, of T cells expressing NK-cell markers.

Sequenced sample: CD4+ T cells sorted from blood. All receptors come from a woman aged 18-29 years in good health. Each CDR3 is given with its conserved first and last residue. A row's size may be missing; if present it is once, few, many or a size class.

j_call v_call clone_size cdr3_aa
TRBJ2-2 TRBV12-3/TRBV12-4 many CASSPGSGELFF
TRBJ2-6 TRBV4-3 few CASSQDLPGGWAGANVLTF
TRBJ2-1 TRBV5-1 - CASRLAGGQIF
TRBJ2-7 TRBV20-1 few CSAAAREQYF
TRBJ1-2 TRBV12-3/TRBV12-4 many CASSFSGYGYTF
TRBJ1-1 TRBV19 few CASGQENTEAFF
TRBJ2-1 TRBV2 - CASRSLAGGYNEQFF
TRBJ2-3 TRBV6-6 - CASSLPGQGRYF
TRBJ2-1 TRBV7-2 - CASSGTSKVEQFF
TRBJ2-1 TRBV28 - CATGGWADEQFF
TRBJ2-3 TRBV5-1 many CASSPGTSEDTQYF
TRBJ2-5 TRBV9 - CASSAFGLADQETQYF
TRBJ2-5 TRBV6-5 - CASSIDRDGKTQYF
TRBJ1-1 TRBV29-1 few CSVAMFTVEAFF
TRBJ2-5 TRBV27 - CASSFRSSGGEETQYF
TRBJ2-7 TRBV30 - CALSGTNYEQYF
TRBJ2-1 TRBV7-2 - CASSYDVAGYNEQFF
TRBJ1-1 TRBV2 - CASTLQSGGTEAFF
TRBJ2-3 TRBV4-3 - CASSQPRGEDTQYF
TRBJ2-7 TRBV7-8 - CASSLKVAASYEQYF
TRBJ2-7 TRBV2 many CASTLGYEQYF
TRBJ2-7 TRBV12-3/TRBV12-4 - CASSFSSGSYEQYF
TRBJ2-2 TRBV7-8 - CASSLATSNTGELFF
TRBJ2-2 TRBV30 - CAWSDGNTGELFF
TRBJ2-2 TRBV20-1 few CSARQNTGELFF
TRBJ2-3 TRBV29-1 - CSVEYGTSTDTQYF
TRBJ2-1 TRBV20-1 many CSALSGSSYNEQFF
TRBJ2-4 TRBV9 - CASSVGASGGPAKNIQYF
TRBJ2-5 TRBV7-7 - CASLKREGETQYF
TRBJ2-7 TRBV13 few CASSRDRWAYEQYF
TRBJ2-5 TRBV11-2 - CASTRGTSASLGETQYF
TRBJ1-1 TRBV30 - CACPRRGAEAFF
TRBJ2-2 TRBV5-1 - CASRLTPGDPNTGELFF
TRBJ1-2 TRBV19 few CASTGLDGVYGYTF
TRBJ2-7 TRBV27 - CASSPHPGGGSGRYEQYF
TRBJ2-5 TRBV20-1 - CSAADPSGSGTQYF
TRBJ1-4 TRBV29-1 few CSVPTNEKLFF
TRBJ2-7 TRBV27 - CASSPQDSNYEQYF
TRBJ2-5 TRBV3-1 few CASSQVSGGGSKTQYF
TRBJ2-1 TRBV7-2 few CASSLFAVRGGNEQFF
TRBJ2-7 TRBV15 few CATSRDVSLSYEQYF